Listed below are T cell receptor beta chains from one sample, sequenced in a study of blood T cell repertoires in COVID-19. Only in-frame clones appear in the TCRdb table, and some are missing; sequencing was by immunoSEQ multiplex PCR. In the table there are about 190,000 clones, roughly 90% of which are singletons. Sequencing input: peripheral blood. The receptors shown here come from a man in his forties or fifties with acute or convalescent COVID-19. CDR3s include the opening cysteine and the closing phenylalanine or tryptophan. The D gene is left open where the match is weak. Size is omitted from some rows. Given values are once, few, many or a class for expanded clones.

v_call	cdr3_length	d_call	clone_size	j_call	cdr3_nt	cdr3_aa
TRBV4-2	18	TRBD2	.	TRBJ2-7	TGTGCCAGCAGCACGGGTGACTACCTAGCGGGAGGTCCCCACGAGCAGTACTTC	CASSTGDYLAGGPHEQYF
TRBV11-3	17	TRBD2	.	TRBJ2-1	TGTGCCAGCAGCTTATGGAGCGGGGGGGCCGGCTACAATGAGCAGTTCTTC	CASSLWSGGAGYNEQFF
TRBV28	15	TRBD1	.	TRBJ1-5	TGTGCCAGCAGACCAGGGGGTGGTAGCAATCAGCCCCAGCATTTT	CASRPGGGSNQPQHF
TRBV27	16	TRBD2	.	TRBJ2-1	TGTGCCAGCAGTACAAAGAGCGGGGGGAGCTACAATGAGCAGTTCTTC	CASSTKSGGSYNEQFF
TRBV5-4	15	.	.	TRBJ2-7	TGTGCCAGCAGCTTGGTGGTTTCTGGAGGAGGCGAGCAGTACTTC	CASSLVVSGGGEQYF
TRBV9	12	.	.	TRBJ1-1	TGTGCCAGCAGCACCCAGGGCACTGAAGCTTTCTTT	CASSTQGTEAFF
TRBV18	15	TRBD1	.	TRBJ1-5	TGTGCCAGCTCACCCGGGACAGGTAGCAATCAGCCCCAGCATTTT	CASSPGTGSNQPQHF
TRBV6-5	14	.	.	TRBJ1-5	TGTGCCAGCAGTAAGGGGGGGGTTTCTCAGCCCCAGCATTTT	CASSKGGVSQPQHF
TRBV28	16	.	.	TRBJ1-3	TGTGCCAGCAGTTCCCAAACGGGGAGCTCTGGAAACACCATATATTTT	CASSSQTGSSGNTIYF
TRBV7-2	12	.	.	TRBJ2-1	TGTGCCAGCAGCTTTAGGGGCTATGAGCAGTTCTTC	CASSFRGYEQFF
TRBV2	14	TRBD1	.	TRBJ2-5	TGTGCCAGCAGTGAGACAGGGGTTGGAGAGACCCAGTACTTC	CASSETGVGETQYF
TRBV7-9	12	.	once	TRBJ1-3	TGTGCCAGCAGCTTAGGTCAGGACACCATATATTTT	CASSLGQDTIYF
TRBV7-9	17	TRBD1	.	TRBJ1-5	TGTGCCAGCAGCTTAGTTTGGGACAGCGCCGCGAGTCAGCCCCAGCATTTT	CASSLVWDSAASQPQHF
TRBV19	14	TRBD1	few	TRBJ1-2	TGTGCCAGTAGTATAGGGACAGGGGTCCCTGGCTACACCTTC	CASSIGTGVPGYTF
TRBV19	18	TRBD1	.	TRBJ1-3	TGTGCGAGTAGCCACACCGGGACAGGGGGCTCGTTGGGAAACACCATATATTTT	CASSHTGTGGSLGNTIYF
TRBV5-5	15	.	.	TRBJ1-2	TGTGCCAGCAGCTCCCTGGGGAGGGACAACTATGGCTACACCTTC	CASSSLGRDNYGYTF
TRBV5-4	16	.	.	TRBJ2-6	TGTGCCAGCAGCTTGGGAGGGTACTCCGGGGCCAACGTCCTGACTTTC	CASSLGGYSGANVLTF
TRBV6-5	13	TRBD1	.	TRBJ2-7	TGTGCCAGCAGAGGGACAGGAGTTTACGAGCAGTACTTC	CASRGTGVYEQYF
TRBV28	14	TRBD1	.	TRBJ2-1	TGTGCCAGCAGGCTCCGGGACAGGAACAATGAGCAGTTCTTC	CASRLRDRNNEQFF
TRBV9	16	TRBD2	few	TRBJ2-7	TGTGCCAGCAGCGTAGAAGCGGGAGGGTTTGCCTACGAGCAGTACTTC	CASSVEAGGFAYEQYF
TRBV23-1	19	.	.	TRBJ2-7	TGCGCCAGCAGTCAATTCCGGAAGGGGCGGGGGCGTCCTAGGGACGAGCAGTACTTC	CASSQFRKGRGRPRDEQYF
TRBV27	13	.	.	TRBJ1-1	TGTGCCAGCAGTTTAAAATCAGGATATGAAGCTTTCTTT	CASSLKSGYEAFF
TRBV5-4	14	.	.	TRBJ2-2	TGTGCCAGCAGCTTCGGGGGGCGAGCCGGGGAGCTGTTTTTT	CASSFGGRAGELFF
TRBV6-1	16	.	.	TRBJ2-1	TGTGCCAGCAGTGGTTCGGAGGAGCTACTCTACAATGAGCAGTTCTTC	CASSGSEELLYNEQFF
TRBV10-3	15	.	.	TRBJ2-1	TGTGCCATCGGCGGGCGAGCGGTCTCCTACAATGAGCAGTTCTTC	CAIGGRAVSYNEQFF
TRBV20-1	14	TRBD2	.	TRBJ2-1	TGCAGTGCTAGTGGCCTAGCGGGGACCAATGAGCAGTTCTTC	CSASGLAGTNEQFF
TRBV3-1/TRBV3-2	16	.	.	TRBJ1-2	TGTGCCAGCAGCCAAGGTAGTGACCCGCGGAACTATGGCTACACCTTC	CASSQGSDPRNYGYTF
TRBV19	13	TRBD1	few	TRBJ2-1	TGTGCCAGTTCGGGACAGGGTACGGGTGAGCAGTTCTTC	CASSGQGTGEQFF
TRBV7-3	15	TRBD2	.	TRBJ2-3	TGTGCCAGCAGCCTACTAGCGGGGAGCACAGATACGCAGTATTTT	CASSLLAGSTDTQYF
TRBV24-1	14	.	.	TRBJ1-2	TGTGCCACCAGTGACCCTACAGTAAACTATGGCTACACCTTC	CATSDPTVNYGYTF
TRBV28	14	.	.	TRBJ2-2	TGTGCCAGTTCTACGGGTTATAACACCGGGGAGCTGTTTTTT	CASSTGYNTGELFF
TRBV4-2	14	.	.	TRBJ1-1	TGTGCCAGCAGCCAAGGGAGGGTGAACACTGAAGCTTTCTTT	CASSQGRVNTEAFF
TRBV18	14	.	.	TRBJ2-7	TGTGCCAGCTCACCACCAGGCCGGGGCTACGAGCAGTACTTC	CASSPPGRGYEQYF